The 20 T cell receptor beta chains presented below share a single source sample, sequenced in a study of blood T cell repertoires in COVID-19. Sequenced by immunoSEQ multiplex PCR; TCRdb stores in-frame clones only, minus some. Of about 210,000 clones detected, about 80% appear once; the ten largest clones hold approximately 8%. The specimen sequenced was peripheral blood. The receptor source for this set is a woman aged 60 to 75 with COVID-19, enrolled during active disease.

The chain recombines TRBV20-1 with TRBJ2-1; TRBD2 matches at 10 bases. The CDR3 consists of 15 residues. In germline, CDR1 is DFQATT, CDR2 SNEGSKA (reference sequence). V lost 3 bases to trimming and J lost 8 bases; unmatched junction nucleotides: 10. This chain's CDR3 is CSASPSGRVRDEQFF. In nucleotides, the CDR3 is TGCAGTGCTAGTCCTAGCGGGAGAGTCAGGGATGAGCAGTTCTTC.

The chain links TRBV4-3 to TRBJ2-7; TRBD2 aligns across 10 bases. The CDR3 spans 16 residues. The J segment lost 0 bases and the V segment lost 0 bases, leaving 2 bases of the junction unmatched. Germline CDR1 is LGHNA and CDR2 is YSLEER. The CDR3 spells CASSQDRLAGSYEQYF. The CDR3 nucleotides are TGCGCCAGCAGCCAAGATAGACTAGCGGGCTCCTACGAGCAGTACTTC.

The J gene is TRBJ2-1, the V gene TRBV18, with no clear D. The ends were cut back, 5 bases at V and 7 bases at J, with 6 bases in the middle. CDR1 is KGHSH, CDR2 LQKENI, per germline. This CDR3 is built from 11 residues. The CDR3, as DNA: TGTGCCAGCTCATACCAGAATGAGCAGTTCTTC. This encodes CASSYQNEQFF.

The chain employs TRBV29-1 and TRBJ1-1; D may be TRBD1 (6 bases). Trimming stripped 7 bases from V and 1 base from J, with 13 bases between. The CDR3 contains 13 residues. Germline V lookup: CDR1 SQVTM, CDR2 ANQGSEA. Here the CDR3 DNA reads TGCAGCGCTGGACAGACATGGAACACTGAAGCTTTCTTT. Protein product: CSAGQTWNTEAFF. Combining the CDR3 with reference TRBV29-1 and TRBJ1-1 gives the whole variable domain SAVISQKPSRDICQRGTSLTIQCQVDSQVTMMFWYRQQPGQSLTLIATANQGSEATYESGFVIDKFPISRPNLTFSTLTVSNMSPEDSSIYLCSAGQTWNTEAFFGQGTRLTVV.

This clone was seen only a few times. The rearrangement uses TRBV10-3 and TRBJ1-3; D might be TRBD1 (5 bases). The germline V gene has CDR1 ENHRY and CDR2 SYGVKD. V was trimmed by 4 bases and J by 3 bases, leaving 7 bases between them. This CDR3 contains 13 residues. Here the CDR3 DNA reads TGTGCCATCAGTGCAGGGTTTGGAAACACCATATATTTT. Its translation is CAISAGFGNTIYF.

This clone was recorded once. The J gene is TRBJ1-2, the V gene TRBV7-2, with 12 bases identical to TRBD1. The V and J ends lost 4 bases and 12 bases, in that order; junction bases with no gene match: 6. This CDR3 has 13 residues. Germline V CDR1 and CDR2: SGHTA, FQGNSA. The DNA of the CDR3 is TGTGCCAGCAGCTCCCCGGGACAGGGGGCTAACACCTTC. Protein: CASSSPGQGANTF.

V usage is TRBV3-1 (or the pseudogene TRBV3-2) and J usage is TRBJ1-1, with D possibly TRBD1 on 5 matching bases. Trimming removed 1 base at V and 6 bases at J, with 9 bases between. Per the germline V gene, CDR1 is LGHDT and CDR2 is YNNKEL (reference sequence). The CDR3 is made up of 13 amino acids. The CDR3 sequence: CASSQGGRAEAFF. Here the CDR3 DNA reads TGTGCCAGCAGCCAAGGGGGGAGGGCTGAAGCTTTCTTT.

The V and J genes are TRBV30 and TRBJ2-7, with TRBD2 identical over 8 bases. V shed 4 bases, J shed 2 bases, and the junction held 1 base outside the gene matches. The CDR3 is 12 residues long. Germline-derived CDR1 and CDR2 are GTSNPN and SVGIG (reference sequence). CDR3: CAWTAGAYEQYF. The CDR3, as DNA: TGTGCCTGGACAGCGGGGGCCTACGAGCAGTACTTC.

This clone was found a few times. The V gene is TRBV6-5, the J gene TRBJ2-3; D is perhaps TRBD1 (5 bases). This CDR3 region has 15 residues. V was cut by 7 bases and J by 1 base, with 15 bases left in between. Germline-derived CDR1 and CDR2 are MNHEY and SVGAGI. The CDR3 region has the DNA TGTGCCAGCAAAAGGGGAAGAACTGGCACAGATACGCAGTATTTT. Translating gives CASKRGRTGTDTQYF.

This clone was counted once. The chain uses TRBV28 and TRBJ1-4; TRBD1 might be the D (5 bases). The germline CDR1 and CDR2 sequences are MDHEN and SYDVKM. V shed 10 bases and J shed 10 bases, with 10 bases lying between them. The CDR3 length is 10 residues. The CDR3 reads CATRRGKLFF. The CDR3 nucleotides are TGTGCCACACGGAGGGGAAAACTGTTTTTT.

The rearrangement joins TRBV27 to TRBJ2-7; 9 bases map to TRBD1. J was trimmed by 5 bases and V by 5 bases; bases with no gene match: 4. Germline V gene data show CDR1 as MNHEY and CDR2 as SMNVEV (reference sequence). CDR3 length: 13 amino acids. CDR3 in amino acids: CASSRTGVDEQYF. CDR3 bases: TGTGCCAGCAGTCGGACAGGGGTAGACGAGCAGTACTTC.

The chain joins TRBV5-6 to TRBJ1-2; 7 bases are a match to TRBD1. There are 13 residues in the CDR3. The ends lost 5 bases at V and 6 bases at J; junction bases unmatched: 7. From germline, CDR1 is SGHDT and CDR2 YYEEEE. Here the CDR3 reads CASSTDRAHGYTF. The CDR3 bases are TGTGCCAGCAGTACAGACAGGGCCCATGGCTACACCTTC.

The CDR3 here is CASSPQGANQPQHF. The CDR3 DNA is TGTGCCAGCAGCCCGCAGGGGGCTAATCAGCCCCAGCATTTT. The chain carries TRBV11-2 and TRBJ1-5, with 8 bases fitting TRBD1. CDR3 length equals 14 residues. Trimming cost V 5 bases and J 4 bases; bases outside gene matches: 4. Germline loops: CDR1 SGHAT, CDR2 FQNNGV.

The chain recombines TRBV3-1 (or the pseudogene TRBV3-2) with TRBJ2-2; D is possibly TRBD2 (6 bases). This CDR3 has 15 amino acids. CDR1 and CDR2 (germline): LGHDT, YNNKEL (reference sequence). V gave up 4 bases and J gave up 4 bases, with 13 bases separating them. The CDR3 loop reads CASSPRLDPTGELFF. The CDR3 DNA reads TGTGCCAGCAGCCCCAGACTAGACCCCACCGGGGAGCTGTTTTTT.

This chain joins TRBV28 and TRBJ1-1; the match to TRBD1 covers 7 bases. CDR1 and CDR2 from the germline V gene are MDHEN and SYDVKM. The CDR3 is 14 amino acids. V was clipped by 5 bases and J by 6 bases; unmatched bases: 9. The CDR3 bases are TGTGCCAGCAGTGTACCAGCCACAGGGGCTGAAGCTTTCTTT. This sequence encodes CASSVPATGAEAFF.

The CDR3 reads CASSVATLNRRTGFHYGYTF. CDR3 in DNA: TGTGCCAGCAGCGTAGCCACCCTGAACCGTAGAACAGGGTTTCACTATGGCTACACCTTC. This chain uses TRBV9 with TRBJ1-2, with a tentative D call TRBD1 (6 bases). Germline V lookup: CDR1 SGDLS, CDR2 YYNGEE. CDR3 length: 20 residues. Trimming removed 0 bases at V and 3 bases at J, with 27 bases between.

The chain couples TRBV7-3 to TRBJ2-1; no clear D. This CDR3 is 13 amino acids long. Per the germline V gene, CDR1 is SGHTA and CDR2 is FQGTGA. Trimming left V 4 bases short and J 7 bases short, with 11 bases between. The CDR3 DNA reads TGTGCCAGCAGCTCCGATTTGAGGAATGAGCAGTTCTTC. Translating gives CASSSDLRNEQFF.

This rearrangement joins TRBV6-4 to TRBJ2-1; 7 bases align to TRBD2. The CDR3 is made up of 15 amino acids. Germline lookup yields CDR1 MRHNA and CDR2 SNTAGT. V shed 3 bases and J 12 bases; nucleotides not matched to a gene: 14. CDR3 coding DNA: TGTGCCAGCAGTGAGAGAAGGGAGGGCGAATTCAGGCAGTTCTTC. Residues: CASSERREGEFRQFF.

This sequence joins TRBV15 and TRBJ1-2; D may be TRBD1 (5 bases). The length of the CDR3 is 14 residues. Germline-derived CDR1 and CDR2 are LNHNV and YYDKDF (reference sequence). V was trimmed by 0 bases and J by 2 bases, leaving 7 bases between them. Written as DNA, the CDR3 is TGTGCCACCAGCAGAGACCGGGGGAACTATGGCTACACCTTC. It encodes CATSRDRGNYGYTF.

The chain couples TRBV6-2 or TRBV6-3 to TRBJ2-3; TRBD2 matches at 11 bases. Germline CDR1 reads MNHEY; CDR2 reads SVGEGT. This CDR3 is built from 15 residues. Trimming removed 4 bases from V and 6 bases from J; junction bases left unmatched: 6. CDR3 in DNA: TGTGCCAGCAGTTCTGTAGCGGGAGGGAGTGATACGCAGTATTTT. Translated, it gives CASSSVAGGSDTQYF.